Each of the 9 T cell receptor beta chains below was sequenced from the same sample in a study of blood T cell repertoires in COVID-19. Assay used: immunoSEQ multiplex PCR; TCRdb lists only in-frame clones, some missing. In the table there are about 150,000 clones, over 65% of which are singletons. The source material was peripheral blood. The receptors were sampled from an elderly man with acute or convalescent COVID-19.

The chain joins TRBV9 to TRBJ2-7; TRBD1 aligns across 8 bases. Trimming at V came to 5 bases and at J to 6 bases, leaving 7 bases not matched to a gene. From germline, CDR1 is SGDLS and CDR2 YYNGEE. This CDR3 contains 13 residues. CDR3 nucleotides: TGTGCCAGCAGAGGGACAGGCGGTGGCGAGCAGTACTTC. Its translation: CASRGTGGGEQYF.

In nucleotides, the CDR3 is TGTGCCATCAGTGAGTCGGTTTCCGGGTCTACCGGGGAGCTGTTTTTT. Amino acids: CAISESVSGSTGELFF. V usage is TRBV10-3 and J usage is TRBJ2-2; D unclear. V lost 0 bases and J 5 bases, leaving 13 bases between the germline ends. Germline V gene sequence: CDR1 ENHRY, CDR2 SYGVKD. There are 16 residues in the CDR3.

This chain connects TRBV10-1 to TRBJ1-2; 9 positions agree with TRBD1. The germline V gene has CDR1 WNHNN and CDR2 SYGVQD (reference sequence). The CDR3 runs to 15 residues. The V segment lost 2 bases and the J segment 6 bases; nucleotides outside the gene matches: 7. CDR3 residues: CASSEATGGVDGYTF. Written as DNA, the CDR3 is TGCGCCAGCAGTGAGGCCACAGGGGGCGTTGATGGCTACACCTTC.

This sequence joins TRBV7-9 and TRBJ1-1, with D possibly TRBD1 on 5 matching bases. CDR3 length equals 15 residues. Deletions cut 4 bases from V and 1 base from J, with 13 bases between. Per germline, CDR1 SEHNR and CDR2 FQNEAQ (reference sequence). For the CDR3, the DNA is TGTGCCAGCAGCTCCCAAGGCGGGGCGAACACTGAAGCTTTCTTT. Translated, it gives CASSSQGGANTEAFF.

The chain carries TRBV10-3 and TRBJ2-3; D is uncertain. Germline V gene data show CDR1 as ENHRY and CDR2 as SYGVKD. V lost 2 bases and J lost 2, with 8 bases in between. The CDR3 is 14 amino acids. DNA for the CDR3: TGTGCCATCAGTGAGACCACTACCACAGATACGCAGTATTTT. As protein: CAISETTTTDTQYF.

V usage is TRBV7-2 and J usage is TRBJ1-4, with D unclear. V was pared by 5 bases and J by 7 bases, with 17 bases between. This CDR3 comprises 15 residues. Germline values: CDR1 SGHTA, CDR2 FQGNSA. This chain's CDR3 is CASSPNRGRGEKLFF. Written as DNA, the CDR3 is TGTGCCAGCAGCCCAAACCGCGGTCGGGGTGAAAAACTGTTTTTT.

The rearrangement links TRBV19 to TRBJ1-5; no clear D gene. The V end lost 3 bases, the J end lost 1 base, and 10 bases lay between the germline ends. Germline V gene sequence: CDR1 LNHDA, CDR2 SQIVND (reference sequence). The CDR3 is made up of 15 amino acids. CDR3 in DNA: TGTGCCAGTAGTATGTCGGGGATAAGCAATCAGCCCCAGCATTTT. It is translated as CASSMSGISNQPQHF.

V gene TRBV4-3 combines with J gene TRBJ1-2; no definite D call. V was shortened by 1 base and J by 0 bases, with 9 bases between the two germline ends. The CDR3 has 15 residues. CDR1 is LGHNA, CDR2 YSLEER, per germline. CDR3 nucleotides: TGCGCCAGCAGCCAAGGCTTGGGAGCTAACTATGGCTACACCTTC. This translates into CASSQGLGANYGYTF.

The chain links TRBV18 to TRBJ2-7, with 9 positions matching TRBD1. Losses at the gene ends were 3 bases for V and 0 bases for J; bases not matched to a gene: 3. The CDR3 sequence is 15 residues long. Germline-derived CDR1 and CDR2 are KGHSH and LQKENI. DNA of the CDR3: TGTGCCAGCTCACCCGGACAGGGGTCCTCCTACGAGCAGTACGTC. Protein: CASSPGQGSSYEQYV.